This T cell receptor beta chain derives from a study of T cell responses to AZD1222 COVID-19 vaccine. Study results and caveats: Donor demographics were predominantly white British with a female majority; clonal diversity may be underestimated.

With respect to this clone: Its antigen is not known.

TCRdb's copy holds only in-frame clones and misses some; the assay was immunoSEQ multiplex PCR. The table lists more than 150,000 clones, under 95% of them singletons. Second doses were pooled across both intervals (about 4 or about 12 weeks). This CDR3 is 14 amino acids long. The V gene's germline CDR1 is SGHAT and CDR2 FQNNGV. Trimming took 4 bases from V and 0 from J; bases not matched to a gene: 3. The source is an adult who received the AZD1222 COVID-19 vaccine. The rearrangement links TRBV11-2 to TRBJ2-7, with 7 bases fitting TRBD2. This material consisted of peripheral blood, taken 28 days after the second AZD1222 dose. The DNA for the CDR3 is TGTGCCAGCAGCTCACTAGCGAACTCCTACGAGCAGTACTTC. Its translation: CASSSLANSYEQYF. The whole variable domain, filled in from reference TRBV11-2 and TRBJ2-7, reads EAGVAQSPRYKIIEKRQSVAFWCNPISGHATLYWYQQILGQGPKLLIQFQNNGVVDDSQLPKDRFSAERLKGVDSTLKIQPAKLEDSAVYLCASSSLANSYEQYFGPGTRLTVT.